A selection of T cell receptor beta chains follows, all from one sample in a study of OX40 agonist ivuxolimab in advanced cancers. Assay: immunoSEQ multiplex PCR; the TCRdb copy retains only in-frame clones and omits some. The sample has tens of thousands of clones, approximately 94% seen once. The sequencing here drew on CD4+ or CD8+ T cells sorted from blood, taken in a trial of the OX40 agonist ivuxolimab. These receptors came from an adult with an advanced solid tumor such as melanoma, head and neck, liver or kidney cancer. Both conserved end residues are part of each CDR3. Fields, in order: clone size, V gene, D gene, J gene, CDR3 protein, CDR3 DNA. A D gene is named only where the DNA matches it firmly. Some rows mark clone size as missing; the rest say once, few, many or name a class of expanded clone.

-,TRBV9,-,TRBJ2-2,CASSVDSGWTGELFF,TGTGCCAGCAGCGTAGACAGCGGGTGGACCGGGGAGCTGTTTTTT
few,TRBV2,-,TRBJ2-7,CASSESGTSEQYF,TGTGCCAGCAGTGAATCGGGGACAAGCGAGCAGTACTTC
-,TRBV11-2,TRBD1,TRBJ2-1,CASNPDRPYNEQFF,TGTGCCAGCAACCCGGACAGGCCTTACAATGAGCAGTTCTTC
-,TRBV7-9,TRBD1,TRBJ2-7,CASSFNTGDYEQYF,TGTGCCAGCAGTTTCAATACAGGGGACTACGAGCAGTACTTC
-,TRBV2,-,TRBJ1-2,CASSEQTVFF,TGTGCCAGCAGTGAACAGACAGTTTTCTTC
-,TRBV7-1,-,TRBJ2-6,CASSLRTGQSRANVLTF,TGTGCCAGCAGCTTGCGCACAGGACAAAGTCGGGCCAACGTCCTGACTTTC
-,TRBV14,TRBD1,TRBJ1-1,CASSQQGQSNTEAFF,TGTGCCAGCAGCCAGCAGGGACAGTCGAACACTGAAGCTTTCTTT
-,TRBV27,-,TRBJ2-7,CASSLSGGFVHEQYF,TGTGCCAGCAGTTTATCAGGGGGGTTTGTCCACGAGCAGTACTTC
-,TRBV2,-,TRBJ1-1,CASSEGTAGWRTEAFF,TGTGCCAGCAGTGAGGGGACGGCAGGGTGGAGGACTGAAGCTTTCTTT
-,TRBV6-1,-,TRBJ2-1,CASSEANRLALYNEQFF,TGTGCCAGCAGTGAAGCGAATCGGCTAGCACTTTACAATGAGCAGTTCTTC
-,TRBV19,-,TRBJ2-3,CASTSLSTDTQYF,TGTGCCAGTACTAGTCTTAGCACAGATACGCAGTATTTT
-,TRBV7-3,TRBD2,TRBJ2-5,CASSPLAGISKTQYF,TGTGCCAGCAGCCCCCTAGCGGGAATCAGCAAGACCCAGTACTTC
-,TRBV5-4,-,TRBJ2-5,CASSFSLGAQETQYF,TGTGCCAGCAGCTTTTCGCTGGGGGCACAAGAGACCCAGTACTTC
-,TRBV19,-,TRBJ1-1,CASTLNGGLYTEAFF,TGTGCCAGTACCCTAAACGGCGGCCTTTACACTGAAGCTTTCTTT
once,TRBV4-1,-,TRBJ1-2,CASSQESSTNYGYTF,TGCGCCAGCAGCCAAGAGAGTTCTACTAACTATGGCTACACCTTC
-,TRBV9,-,TRBJ2-1,CASSGVNEQFF,TGTGCCAGCAGCGGGGTGAATGAGCAGTTCTTC
-,TRBV7-2,-,TRBJ1-1,CASSWGENTEAFF,TGTGCCAGCAGCTGGGGGGAGAACACTGAAGCTTTCTTT
-,TRBV28,-,TRBJ2-7,CASSLTPLSYEQYF,TGTGCCAGCAGTTTAACTCCTCTCTCCTACGAGCAGTACTTC
once,TRBV27,-,TRBJ2-7,CASSLSNGPEQYF,TGTGCCAGCAGTTTATCGAACGGGCCCGAGCAGTACTTC
-,TRBV4-1,TRBD1,TRBJ1-2,CASSPGQGANYGYTF,TGCGCCAGCAGCCCAGGACAGGGTGCGAACTATGGCTACACCTTC
-,TRBV15,TRBD1,TRBJ2-7,CATSGQGGYEQYF,TGTGCCACGAGCGGACAGGGGGGCTACGAGCAGTACTTC
-,TRBV7-9,-,TRBJ1-1,CASSLGGGNTEAFF,TGTGCCAGCAGCTTAGGAGGCGGGAACACTGAAGCTTTCTTT
once,TRBV6-1,TRBD1,TRBJ1-5,CASSDDRGAVSNQPQHF,TGTGCCAGCAGTGATGACAGGGGGGCCGTTAGCAATCAGCCCCAGCATTTT
-,TRBV6-4,-,TRBJ2-7,CASSDPLEVGLYEQYF,TGTGCCAGCAGTGACCCCCTAGAAGTTGGGCTTTACGAGCAGTACTTC
-,TRBV29-1,-,TRBJ2-7,CSVESSTSRGGGYEQYF,TGCAGCGTTGAATCTTCTACATCCAGGGGAGGGGGTTACGAGCAGTACTTC
-,TRBV7-7,TRBD2,TRBJ2-3,CASSLGTKLTDTQYF,TGTGCTAGCAGCTTAGGGACTAAGCTGACAGATACGCAGTATTTT
-,TRBV6-6,-,TRBJ2-7,CASSTWDGAYEQYF,TGTGCCAGCAGTACCTGGGACGGGGCCTACGAGCAGTACTTC
-,TRBV28,TRBD2,TRBJ2-7,CASRTSGALGSYEQYF,TGTGCCAGCAGGACTAGCGGGGCTTTAGGATCGTACGAGCAGTACTTC
-,TRBV6-5,-,TRBJ1-2,CASSNSVTGTYGYTF,TGTGCCAGCAGTAACTCCGTGACAGGCACATATGGCTACACCTTC
-,TRBV13,-,TRBJ2-6,CASSLGLGSSGANVLTF,TGTGCCAGCAGCTTAGGCCTTGGGAGCTCTGGGGCCAACGTCCTGACTTTC
-,TRBV19,-,TRBJ1-2,CASSWSLSIGNGYTF,TGTGCCAGTAGTTGGTCGCTGAGCATAGGTAATGGCTACACCTTC
-,TRBV5-1,-,TRBJ1-1,CASSLAGGGNTEAFF,TGCGCCAGCAGCTTGGCCGGGGGTGGGAACACTGAAGCTTTCTTT
-,TRBV19,-,TRBJ2-3,CASSIRPLEQYF,TGTGCCAGTAGTATCAGGCCCCTGGAGCAGTATTTT
-,TRBV27,-,TRBJ2-7,CASSLQFSYEQYF,TGTGCCAGCAGTTTACAGTTTTCCTACGAGCAGTACTTC
-,TRBV27,-,TRBJ1-1,CASSLGAGTEAFF,TGTGCCAGCAGTTTAGGAGCCGGAACTGAAGCTTTCTTT
-,TRBV9,TRBD2,TRBJ2-1,CASSVAASGGPVGNEQFF,TGTGCCAGCAGCGTAGCGGCTAGCGGGGGCCCCGTTGGCAATGAGCAGTTCTTC
-,TRBV7-6,-,TRBJ1-1,CASSLAFVGTEAFF,TGTGCCAGCAGCTTAGCGTTTGTAGGCACTGAAGCTTTCTTT
-,TRBV4-1,-,TRBJ1-2,CASSQESNLDYGYTF,TGCGCCAGCAGCCAAGAAAGTAATCTGGACTATGGCTACACCTTC
-,TRBV27,-,TRBJ1-1,CASSGGGLEAFF,TGTGCCAGTAGTGGGGGGGGCCTCGAAGCTTTCTTT
-,TRBV5-1,TRBD1,TRBJ2-2,CASSLAEGAAGELFF,TGCGCCAGCAGCTTGGCAGAGGGGGCAGCCGGGGAGCTGTTTTTT
-,TRBV6-5,-,TRBJ2-2,CASSYTAGELFF,TGTGCCAGCAGTTACACGGCCGGGGAGCTGTTTTTT
few,TRBV19,-,TRBJ1-1,CASSISRNTEAFF,TGTGCCAGTAGTATAAGTAGGAACACTGAAGCTTTCTTT
-,TRBV5-1,-,TRBJ1-4,CASSFGSLSPLGKLFF,TGCGCCAGCAGCTTCGGCAGCCTAAGCCCACTGGGAAAACTGTTTTTT
-,TRBV5-1,-,TRBJ1-2,CASSLHGTRSDGYTF,TGCGCCAGCAGCTTGCACGGGACAAGGTCGGATGGCTACACCTTC
-,TRBV9,-,TRBJ2-3,CASSVAASPVTDTQYF,TGTGCCAGCAGCGTAGCCGCCTCGCCGGTCACAGATACGCAGTATTTT
-,TRBV29-1,-,TRBJ2-1,CSVGGVIPGGAAYNEQFF,TGCAGCGTTGGGGGAGTTATTCCAGGTGGGGCGGCCTACAATGAGCAGTTCTTC